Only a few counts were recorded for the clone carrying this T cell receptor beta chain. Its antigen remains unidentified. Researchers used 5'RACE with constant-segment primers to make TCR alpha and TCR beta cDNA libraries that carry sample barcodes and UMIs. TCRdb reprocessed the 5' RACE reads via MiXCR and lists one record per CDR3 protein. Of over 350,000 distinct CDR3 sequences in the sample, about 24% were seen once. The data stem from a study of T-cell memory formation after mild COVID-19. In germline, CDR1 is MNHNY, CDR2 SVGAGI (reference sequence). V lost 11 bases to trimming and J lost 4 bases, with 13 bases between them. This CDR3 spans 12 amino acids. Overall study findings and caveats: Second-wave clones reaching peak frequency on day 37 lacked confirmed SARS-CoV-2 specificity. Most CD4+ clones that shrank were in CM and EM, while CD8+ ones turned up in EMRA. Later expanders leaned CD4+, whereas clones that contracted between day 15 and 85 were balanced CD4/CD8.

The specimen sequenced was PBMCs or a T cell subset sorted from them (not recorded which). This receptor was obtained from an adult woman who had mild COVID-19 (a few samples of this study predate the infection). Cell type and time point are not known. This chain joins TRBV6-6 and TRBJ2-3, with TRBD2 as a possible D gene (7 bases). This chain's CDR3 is CAARGGPDTQYF. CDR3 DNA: TGTGCCGCCAGGGGAGGGCCAGATACGCAGTATTTT.